This TCR beta chain comes out of a study of CD8 T cells in ankylosing spondylitis. One entry per CDR3 protein, called by TCRdb with MiXCR from the 5' RACE reads. The repertoire includes around 7,500 distinct CDR3 sequences, roughly 7.7% of them detected once, and roughly 23% sits in the top ten. Study-wide results and caveats: Roughly 8 highly homologous variants made up a TCR beta motif, and this motif appeared characteristic of ankylosing spondylitis blood. Reactive arthritis synovial fluid and blood previously showed some of these motif variants. The authors found the disease-linked clones to be CD8+ and relatively rare in peripheral blood. According to the report, clones linked to the disease were significantly enriched in matched synovial fluid samples taken from ankylosing spondylitis patients.

The CDR3 contains 16 residues. Germline V gives CDR1 SGDLS, CDR2 YYNGEE. The V end was cut by 0 bases, the J end by 2 bases, with 12 bases between. The sample holds many counts of this clonotype. Its antigen is not identified. The clonotype comes from a male donor with ankylosing spondylitis or in good health (not recorded which). This chain connects TRBV9 to TRBJ2-1; maybe TRBD1 (6 bases). The sequencing input was blood, either unsorted or a sorted T cell fraction (not recorded which). The CDR3 loop reads CASSVGGGEPYNEQFF. The DNA of the CDR3 is TGTGCCAGCAGCGTAGGTGGGGGCGAACCCTACAATGAGCAGTTCTTC.